The T cell receptor beta chain described here comes from a study of cytomegalovirus exposure and HLA in healthy donors. Study-wide background: The 120 validation repertoires used the same platform as the roughly 670 first-cohort repertoires (as reported by a later analysis).

As for this clone: Its matching antigen is unknown.

After removal of 2 bases from V and 3 bases from J, the junction contained 4 bases not matched to a gene. Germline CDR1 and CDR2: SGDLS and YYNGEE. The CDR3 sequence is 15 residues long. Method: immunoSEQ multiplex PCR; TCRdb's copy keeps in-frame clones and lacks some. The sample carries 150,000 to 200,000 clones, 96% recorded once. General study findings and limits: The study found most TCR sequences rare, yet found some public TCRs in many donors. High sensitivity and specificity were reportedly achieved when the classifier diagnosed cytomegalovirus status. The study listed approximately 160 cytomegalovirus-associated TCR beta chains.

This chain joins TRBV9 and TRBJ2-3; 9 nucleotides agree with TRBD1. This TCR came from a woman aged 18-29 years in good health and CMV-seronegative. The sample taken for sequencing was PBMCs. The CDR3 DNA follows: TGTGCCAGCAGCGTGTGGGACAGGGCGACAGATACGCAGTATTTT. As protein: CASSVWDRATDTQYF.